The 24 T cell receptor beta chains in this list originate from one sample, sequenced in a study of cytomegalovirus exposure and HLA in healthy donors. The PCR made use of 60 Vbeta and 13 Jbeta primers. The repertoire was sequenced with immunoSEQ multiplex PCR; TCRdb's copy has only in-frame clones and lacks some. This table has more than 200,000 clones, roughly 85% appearing once. Sample: PBMCs. Receptors were obtained from a man aged 18 to 29 in good health and CMV-seronegative.

This sequence joins TRBV19 and TRBJ2-7; tentative D call: TRBD1 (5 bases). There are 17 residues in the CDR3. Deletions cut 5 bases from V and 2 bases from J, with 22 bases between. From germline, CDR1 is LNHDA and CDR2 SQIVND (reference sequence). CDR3 nucleotides: TGTGCCAGTAGTGGCCGATTCTCCCTAGGGGCAGCCTACGAGCAGTACTTC. It specifies CASSGRFSLGAAYEQYF.

This clone was seen a single time. The V gene is TRBV5-5, the J gene TRBJ2-3, with D possibly being TRBD2 (6 bases). The CDR3 is 16 amino acids. The V and J ends lost 1 base and 3 bases respectively, with 15 bases between them. Germline V lookup: CDR1 SGHKS, CDR2 YYEKEE (reference sequence). CDR3 protein: CASSLISGVVTDTQYF. The CDR3 region has the DNA TGTGCCAGCAGCTTGATATCGGGAGTGGTTACAGATACGCAGTATTTT. The full variable domain, in which reference TRBV5-5 and TRBJ2-3 provide the parts outside the CDR3, is DAGVTQSPTHLIKTRGQQVTLRCSPISGHKSVSWYQQVLGQGPQFIFQYYEKEERGRGNFPDRFSARQFPNYSSELNVNALLLGDSALYLCASSLISGVVTDTQYFGPGTRLTVL.

The chain uses TRBV27 and TRBJ1-2, with TRBD1 identical over 9 bases. Germline V gene data show CDR1 as MNHEY and CDR2 as SMNVEV (reference sequence). This CDR3 spans 15 amino acids. Trimming took 4 bases from V and 7 from J; bases not matched to a gene: 10. CDR3: CASSSPGQGTFGYTF. The CDR3 DNA follows: TGTGCCAGCAGTTCCCCGGGACAGGGAACGTTTGGCTACACCTTC.

The V and J genes are TRBV28 and TRBJ1-2; 8 bases map to TRBD1. CDR3 size: 13 residues. V gave up 3 bases and J gave up 7 bases; unmatched junction bases: 4. Germline CDR1 and CDR2: MDHEN and SYDVKM. The CDR3 is CASSFSTGGGYTF. In nucleotides, the CDR3 is TGTGCCAGCAGTTTCTCCACAGGGGGTGGCTACACCTTC.

The V call is TRBV28, the J call TRBJ2-3; D is possibly TRBD2 (5 bases). Germline V lookup: CDR1 MDHEN, CDR2 SYDVKM. Trimming took off 3 bases at V and 7 bases at J, with 17 bases between the two ends. The CDR3 loop spans 15 amino acids. CDR3 amino acids: CASSFREEGWNTQYF. In DNA, the CDR3 is TGTGCCAGCAGTTTCCGGGAAGAAGGATGGAATACGCAGTATTTT. Filled out from reference TRBV28 and TRBJ2-3, the complete variable domain reads DVKVTQSSRYLVKRTGEKVFLECVQDMDHENMFWYRQDPGLGLRLIYFSYDVKMKEKGDIPEGYSVSREKKERFSLILESASTNQTSMYLCASSFREEGWNTQYFGPGTRLTVL.

This clone was observed a few times. The CDR3 reads CASSPRTGNTEAFF. Written as DNA, the CDR3 is TGTGCCAGCTCACCGAGAACAGGGAACACTGAAGCTTTCTTT. This sequence joins TRBV18 and TRBJ1-1; D may be TRBD1 (5 bases). The CDR3 totals 14 residues. The V end was cut by 3 bases, the J end by 1 base, with 9 bases between. Germline assignment: CDR1 KGHSH and CDR2 LQKENI. The whole variable domain, remainder taken from reference TRBV18 and TRBJ1-1, is NAGVMQNPRHLVRRRGQEARLRCSPMKGHSHVYWYRQLPEEGLKFMVYLQKENIIDESGMPKERFSAEFPKEGPSILRIQQVVRGDSAAYFCASSPRTGNTEAFFGQGTRLTVV.

A note on this clone: The junction and the germline gene differ at one end; a read error may be behind it. The rearrangement links TRBV7-7 to TRBJ2-3; unclear D gene. This CDR3 contains 18 residues. The germline CDR1 and CDR2 sequences are SSHAT and FNYEAQ (reference sequence). In nucleotides, the CDR3 is TGTGCTAGCAGCCCATCCCCCGTCACAATCGCTAGCACAGATACGCAGTATTTT. Its translation is CASSPSPVTIASTDTQYF.

V usage is TRBV10-3 and J usage is TRBJ2-3; possible D gene TRBD2, 5 bases. V lost 8 bases and J 4 bases, leaving 13 bases between the germline ends. The germline V gene has CDR1 ENHRY and CDR2 SYGVKD. The CDR3 runs to 13 residues. Written as DNA, the CDR3 is TGTGCCATCGGTCGAGAGGAGGCAGATACGCAGTATTTT. The encoded protein is CAIGREEADTQYF.

The chain employs TRBV28 and TRBJ2-2; TRBD1 matches at 8 bases. In germline, CDR1 is MDHEN, CDR2 SYDVKM. V lost 4 bases to trimming and J lost 4 bases; unmatched junction nucleotides: 8. The CDR3 sequence is 16 residues long. The chain's CDR3 is CASSSRTRGPTGELFF. The CDR3 bases are TGTGCCAGCAGTTCCCGGACCAGGGGGCCCACCGGGGAGCTGTTTTTT.

J is TRBJ1-2 and V is TRBV6-5; 12 nucleotides agree with TRBD1. V shed 10 bases, J shed 8 bases, and the junction held 5 bases outside the gene matches. The CDR3 extends over 12 amino acids. Germline CDR1 is MNHEY and CDR2 is SVGAGI. The CDR3 protein is CATSGQGAGYTF. For the CDR3, the DNA is TGTGCCACCTCGGGACAGGGGGCAGGCTACACCTTC.

The V and J genes are TRBV6-1 and TRBJ1-2; D possibly corresponds to TRBD1 (5 bases). V lost 5 bases and J 4 bases, leaving 14 bases between the germline ends. The CDR3 has 14 amino acids. Germline V gene sequence: CDR1 MNHNS, CDR2 SASEGT. DNA for the CDR3: TGTGCCAGCAGTCACACCCGGGACTCCTATGGCTACACCTTC. Encoded protein: CASSHTRDSYGYTF.

This sequence joins TRBV7-3 and TRBJ2-1, with D perhaps TRBD2 (7 bases). V gave up 2 bases and J gave up 2 bases, with 13 bases separating them. The CDR3 has 16 amino acids. In germline, CDR1 is SGHTA, CDR2 FQGTGA. Here the CDR3 reads CASSLWGGDTYNEQFF. The CDR3, as DNA: TGTGCCAGCAGCTTATGGGGAGGGGACACCTACAATGAGCAGTTCTTC.

This chain's CDR3 is CASSLDYTEAFF. CDR3 sequence (DNA): TGTGCCAGCAGCTTAGACTATACTGAAGCTTTCTTT. This rearrangement joins TRBV11-2 to TRBJ1-1; D uncertain. Trimming took off 0 bases at V and 5 bases at J, with 4 bases between the two ends. This CDR3 has 12 residues. Germline V gene data show CDR1 as SGHAT and CDR2 as FQNNGV.

The chain carries TRBV7-2 and TRBJ1-1; D may be TRBD1 (6 bases). Germline V lookup: CDR1 SGHTA, CDR2 FQGNSA. V gave up 4 bases and J gave up 3 bases, with 9 bases separating them. The CDR3 loop spans 13 amino acids. This chain's CDR3 is CASSSHRDTEAFF. The CDR3, as DNA: TGTGCCAGCAGCTCCCACAGGGACACTGAAGCTTTCTTT.

V is TRBV28 and J is TRBJ1-2; tentatively, D is TRBD1 (6 bases). The CDR3 contains 13 residues. Germline V gene lookup returns CDR1 MDHEN and CDR2 SYDVKM. V gave up 6 bases and J gave up 8 bases, with 16 bases separating them. The CDR3 reads CASSDAGEGGYTF. The CDR3 DNA is TGTGCCAGCAGCGACGCAGGGGAAGGGGGCTACACCTTC.

The chain is built from TRBV27 and TRBJ2-7; no firm D call. In germline, CDR1 is MNHEY, CDR2 SMNVEV (reference sequence). This CDR3 has 12 amino acids. Trimming removed 9 bases at V and 3 bases at J, with 12 bases between. CDR3 bases: TGTGCCAGTACCGACACCCGCTACGAGCAGTACTTC. Protein: CASTDTRYEQYF.

The chain has TRBV7-6 and TRBJ2-3, with no clear D. V was shortened by 1 base and J by 3 bases, with 8 bases between the two germline ends. This CDR3 is 14 amino acids long. Germline CDR1 and CDR2: SGHVS and FNYEAQ. The CDR3 bases are TGTGCCAGCAGCTTAGTCAGCGAGACAGATACGCAGTATTTT. Translated, it gives CASSLVSETDTQYF.

In this sample, this clone turned up a few times. The V call is TRBV5-6, the J call TRBJ2-5; 8 bases agree with TRBD1. With 4 bases clipped from V and 2 bases from J, the junction kept 4 bases outside the gene matches. The CDR3 has 14 residues. Germline V lookup: CDR1 SGHDT, CDR2 YYEEEE. Here the CDR3 reads CASSQTGVQETQYF. The CDR3 DNA is TGTGCCAGCAGCCAGACAGGGGTACAAGAGACCCAGTACTTC.

The chain joins TRBV27 to TRBJ1-2, with a weak D call TRBD1 (5 bases). The germline V and J ends were trimmed by 5 bases and 6 bases, with 13 bases remaining between them. This CDR3 is 13 amino acids long. The germline gives CDR1 MNHEY, CDR2 SMNVEV (reference sequence). The CDR3 protein is CASSRGGVDGYTF. CDR3 coding DNA: TGTGCCAGCAGTCGGGGGGGGGTCGATGGCTACACCTTC.

The chain links TRBV21-1 to TRBJ1-5. TRBV21-1 is an annotated pseudogene. The CDR3 loop spans 14 amino acids. The CDR3 sequence: CASSQLGGLQPQHF. CDR3 nucleotide sequence: TGTGCCAGCAGCCAGCTGGGGGGGCTGCAGCCCCAGCATTTT.

This clone has more than one count but fewer than ten. V usage is TRBV4-2 and J usage is TRBJ2-7; tentatively, D is TRBD1 (6 bases). Germline V gene data show CDR1 as LGHNA and CDR2 as YNFKEQ. The CDR3 has 16 residues. V was shortened by 2 bases and J by 2 bases, with 16 bases between the two germline ends. The CDR3 protein is CASSQSGGQRTYEQYF. The CDR3 coding sequence is TGTGCCAGCAGCCAAAGTGGCGGACAGCGGACCTACGAGCAGTACTTC.

This chain uses TRBV5-1 with TRBJ2-3, with D possibly being TRBD2 (5 bases). Deletions cut 0 bases from V and 4 bases from J, with 12 bases between. The V gene's germline CDR1 is SGHRS and CDR2 YFSETQ. The CDR3 totals 15 residues. DNA for the CDR3: TGCGCCAGCAGCTTGGATGAGCACGGGGCAGATACGCAGTATTTT. As protein: CASSLDEHGADTQYF.

This chain links TRBV6-5 with TRBJ2-4; the match to TRBD2 covers 13 bases. The CDR3 sequence is 13 residues long. Germline CDR1 MNHEY, CDR2 SVGAGI. V shed 7 bases and J 8 bases; nucleotides not matched to a gene: 2. CDR3 in amino acids: CASTGTSGDIQYF. CDR3 in DNA: TGTGCCAGCACCGGGACTAGCGGGGACATTCAGTACTTC.

As to this clone: Additional DNA sequences in this sample encode the identical CDR3. This chain links TRBV6-1 with TRBJ2-7; TRBD1 might be the D (5 bases). The V and J ends lost 4 bases and 4 bases respectively, with 14 bases between them. The germline CDR1 and CDR2 sequences are MNHNS and SASEGT. This CDR3 comprises 14 residues. CDR3 nucleotide sequence: TGTGCCAGCAGTGCAGGGCTTACCCCATACGAGCAGTACTTC. Encoded protein: CASSAGLTPYEQYF.